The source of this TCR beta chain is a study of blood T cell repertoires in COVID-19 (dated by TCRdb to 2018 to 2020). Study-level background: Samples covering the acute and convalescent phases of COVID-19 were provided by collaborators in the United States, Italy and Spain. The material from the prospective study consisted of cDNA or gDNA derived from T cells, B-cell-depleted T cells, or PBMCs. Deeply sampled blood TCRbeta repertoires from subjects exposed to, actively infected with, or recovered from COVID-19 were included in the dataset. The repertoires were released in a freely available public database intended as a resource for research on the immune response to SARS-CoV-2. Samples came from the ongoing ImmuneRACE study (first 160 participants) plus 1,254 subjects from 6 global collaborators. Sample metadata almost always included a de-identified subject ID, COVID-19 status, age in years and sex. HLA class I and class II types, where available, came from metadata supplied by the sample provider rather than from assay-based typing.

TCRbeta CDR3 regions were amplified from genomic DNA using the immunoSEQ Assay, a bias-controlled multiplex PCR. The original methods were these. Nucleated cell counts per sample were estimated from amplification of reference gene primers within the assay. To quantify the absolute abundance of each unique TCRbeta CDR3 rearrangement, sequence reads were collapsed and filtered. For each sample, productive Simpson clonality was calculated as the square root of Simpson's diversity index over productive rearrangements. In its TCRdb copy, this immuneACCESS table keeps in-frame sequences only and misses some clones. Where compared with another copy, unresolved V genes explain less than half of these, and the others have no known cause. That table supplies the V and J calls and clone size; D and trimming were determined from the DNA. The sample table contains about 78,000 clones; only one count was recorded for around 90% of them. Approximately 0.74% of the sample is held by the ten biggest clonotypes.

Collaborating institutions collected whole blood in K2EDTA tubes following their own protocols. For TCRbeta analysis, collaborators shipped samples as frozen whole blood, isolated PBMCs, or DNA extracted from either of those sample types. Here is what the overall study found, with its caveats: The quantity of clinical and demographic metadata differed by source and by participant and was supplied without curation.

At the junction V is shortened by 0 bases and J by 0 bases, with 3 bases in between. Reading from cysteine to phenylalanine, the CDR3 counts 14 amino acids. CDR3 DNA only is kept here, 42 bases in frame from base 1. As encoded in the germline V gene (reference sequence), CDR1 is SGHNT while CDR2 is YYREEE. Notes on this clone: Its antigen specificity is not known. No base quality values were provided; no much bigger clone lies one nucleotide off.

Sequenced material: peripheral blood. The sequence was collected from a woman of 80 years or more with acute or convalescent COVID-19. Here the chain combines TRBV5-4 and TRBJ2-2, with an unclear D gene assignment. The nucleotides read TGTGCCAGCAGCTTGGACTCGAACACCGGGGAGCTGTTTTTT. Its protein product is CASSLDSNTGELFF.